This T cell receptor (beta chain) appears in the sequencing data of a study of tumor-infiltrating lymphocytes in glioblastoma multiforme. Whole-study findings and limits: TCR plus mutation findings rest on a single glioblastoma patient.

This clonotype came up many times. Its antigen is not identified. Trimming pared 0 bases from V and 7 bases from J, leaving 18 bases between. The CDR3 runs to 16 residues. The germline gives CDR1 SGHNT, CDR2 YENEEA. Three nested ARM-PCR rounds with V-beta and C-beta primers built TCRB libraries. TCRdb ran MiXCR on the multiplex PCR reads and lists one entry per CDR3 protein. The profile shows around 15,000 distinct CDR3 sequences, 73% of them singletons. The sample comprised brain tumor tissue. J is TRBJ2-5 and V is TRBV11-3, with a possible D match to TRBD1 (6 bases). This TCR was recovered from a male donor with glioblastoma. This CDR3 reads CASSLDQGQPLWTQYF. CDR3 coding DNA: TGTGCCAGCAGCTTAGATCAAGGACAGCCCCTTTGGACCCAGTACTTC.